The sequence of this T cell receptor (beta chain) was determined in a study of T cell repertoires in cytomegalovirus infection (dated by TCRdb to about 2019). Regarding the study in general: Donor HLA type was relevant to the analysis, as public TCR beta signatures indicated carriage of CMV infection together with the matching HLA type. General conclusions and limits of the study: In both this cohort and an independent roughly 400-donor cohort, the cumulative frequency of public TCR beta family members distinguished carriers of CMV infection plus the relevant HLA type. The ex vivo response was dominated by HLA-C-restricted CMV-specific TCR beta clonotypes, which also provided the single most frequent clonotype in two of eight donors.

On this clonotype: Its antigen target is currently unknown. Qualities for individual bases were not recorded, and no much larger clone is one base off.

Data came from an Illumina HiSeq 1500. TCRdb's own reprocessing of the public reads used fastp at Q25 and MiXCR and kept productive beta chains. Each record represents a unique CDR3 protein, reported with the most common genes and DNA among its rows. The sample table contains some 400,000 distinct CDR3 sequences; only one count was recorded for 15% to 20% of them. Together, the top ten hold 8.5% to 10% of the sample. CDR1 and CDR2 were assigned from the germline V gene as ENHRY and SYGVKD. V loses 0 bases of germline sequence and J loses 1 base, and the interval between the two ends is 5 bases. Including the terminal cysteine and phenylalanine, the CDR3 comprises 14 residues. The DNA shown is the 42-base CDR3, in frame from base 1.

Specimen: PBMCs. The receptor was derived from a human donor in good health (CMV status not recorded). Some clones in this sample may be carry-over from other donors' samples. The chain uses TRBV10-3 and TRBJ2-3; no D gene can be assigned with confidence. The bases are TGTGCCATCAGTGAGTCGAAAGGCACAGATACGCAGTATTTT. Its protein reads: CAISESKGTDTQYF.